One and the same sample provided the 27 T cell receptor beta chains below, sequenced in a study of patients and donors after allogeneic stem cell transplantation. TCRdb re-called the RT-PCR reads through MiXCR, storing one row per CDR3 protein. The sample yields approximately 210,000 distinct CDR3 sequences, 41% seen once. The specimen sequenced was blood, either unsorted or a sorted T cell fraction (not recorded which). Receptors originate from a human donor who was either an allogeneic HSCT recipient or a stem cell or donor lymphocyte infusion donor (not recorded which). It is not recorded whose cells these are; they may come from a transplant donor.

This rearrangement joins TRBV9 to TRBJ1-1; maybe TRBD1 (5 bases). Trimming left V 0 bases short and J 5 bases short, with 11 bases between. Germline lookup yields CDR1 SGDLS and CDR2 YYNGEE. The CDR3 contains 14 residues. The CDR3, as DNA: TGTGCCAGCAGCGTAGGTTCAGGGAGAACTGAAGCTTTCTTT. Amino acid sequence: CASSVGSGRTEAFF.

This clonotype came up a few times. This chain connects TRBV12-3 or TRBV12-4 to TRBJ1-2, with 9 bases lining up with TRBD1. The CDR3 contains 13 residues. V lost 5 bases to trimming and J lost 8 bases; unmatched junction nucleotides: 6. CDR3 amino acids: CASSLSTGGGYTF. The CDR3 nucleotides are TGTGCCAGCAGTCTGTCGACAGGGGGAGGCTACACCTTC.

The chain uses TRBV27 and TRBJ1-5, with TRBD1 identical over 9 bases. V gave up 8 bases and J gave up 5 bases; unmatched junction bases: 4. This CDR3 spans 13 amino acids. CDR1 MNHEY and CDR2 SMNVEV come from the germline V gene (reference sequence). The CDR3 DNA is TGTGCCAGCGCACAGGGGGCTGATCAGCCCCAGCATTTT. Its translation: CASAQGADQPQHF.

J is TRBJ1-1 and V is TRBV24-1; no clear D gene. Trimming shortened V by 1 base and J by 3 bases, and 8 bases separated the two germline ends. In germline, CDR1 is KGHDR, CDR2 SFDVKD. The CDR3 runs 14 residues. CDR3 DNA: TGTGCCACCAGTGATTTAAACTGGGACACTGAAGCTTTCTTT. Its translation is CATSDLNWDTEAFF.

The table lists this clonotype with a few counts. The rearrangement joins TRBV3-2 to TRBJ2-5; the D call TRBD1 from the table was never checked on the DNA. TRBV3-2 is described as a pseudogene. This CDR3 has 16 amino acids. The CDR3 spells CASSQKASQGAETQYF. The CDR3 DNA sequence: TGTGCCAGCAGCCAAAAAGCCTCTCAGGGGGCGGAGACCCAGTACTTC.

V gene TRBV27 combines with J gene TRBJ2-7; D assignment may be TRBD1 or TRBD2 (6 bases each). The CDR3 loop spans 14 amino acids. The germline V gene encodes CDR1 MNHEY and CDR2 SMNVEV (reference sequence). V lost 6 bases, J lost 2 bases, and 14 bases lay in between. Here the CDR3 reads CASSLGGQAYEQYF. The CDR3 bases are TGTGCCAGCAGCTTGGGGGGCCAAGCCTACGAGCAGTACTTC.

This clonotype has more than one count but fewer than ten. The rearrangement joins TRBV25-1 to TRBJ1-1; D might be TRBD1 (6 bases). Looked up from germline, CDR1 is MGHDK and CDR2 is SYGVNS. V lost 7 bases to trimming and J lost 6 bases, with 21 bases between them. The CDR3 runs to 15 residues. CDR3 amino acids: CASTKLGTRESEAFF. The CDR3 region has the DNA TGTGCCAGCACCAAACTAGGGACAAGGGAATCTGAAGCTTTCTTT. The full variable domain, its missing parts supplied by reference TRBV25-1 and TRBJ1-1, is EADIYQTPRYLVIGTGKKITLECSQTMGHDKMYWYQQDPGMELHLIHYSYGVNSTEKGDLSSESTVSRIRTEHFPLTLESARPSHTSQYLCASTKLGTRESEAFFGQGTRLTVV.

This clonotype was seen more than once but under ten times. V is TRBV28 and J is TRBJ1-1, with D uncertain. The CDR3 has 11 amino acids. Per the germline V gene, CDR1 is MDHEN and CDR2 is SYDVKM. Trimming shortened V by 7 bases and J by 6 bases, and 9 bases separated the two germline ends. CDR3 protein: CASIEGPEAFF. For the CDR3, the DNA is TGTGCCAGCATCGAGGGTCCTGAAGCTTTCTTT.

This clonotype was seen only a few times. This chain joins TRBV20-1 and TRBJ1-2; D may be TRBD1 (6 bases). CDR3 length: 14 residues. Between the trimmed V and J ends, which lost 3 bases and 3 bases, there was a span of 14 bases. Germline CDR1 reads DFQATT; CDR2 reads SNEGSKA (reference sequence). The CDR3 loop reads CSASSQGTYYGYTF. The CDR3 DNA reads TGCAGTGCTAGCAGTCAGGGGACCTACTATGGCTACACCTTC.

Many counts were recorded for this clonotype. CDR3 sequence (DNA): TGTGCCAGCAGTTCGATAGACTCTGGTGGCTACACCTTC. It codes for CASSSIDSGGYTF. The chain carries TRBV12-3 or TRBV12-4 and TRBJ1-2, with D unclear. The CDR3 length is 13 residues. Trimming took 4 bases from V and 7 from J, leaving 13 bases between them.

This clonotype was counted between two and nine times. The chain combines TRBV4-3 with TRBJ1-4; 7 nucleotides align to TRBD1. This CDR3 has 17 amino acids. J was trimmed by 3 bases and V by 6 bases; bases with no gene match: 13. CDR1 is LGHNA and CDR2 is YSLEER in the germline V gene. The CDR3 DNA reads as TGCGCCAGCAGTCGAGACAGGGTCGAGGTCCCTAATGAAAAACTGTTTTTT. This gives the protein CASSRDRVEVPNEKLFF.

Written as DNA, the CDR3 is TGTGCCACCGCCCCCGGGAGGTCGGGCTATGGCTACACCTTC. Protein product: CATAPGRSGYGYTF. The gene calls are TRBV15 and TRBJ1-2, with unresolved D. Trimming removed 8 bases at V and 4 bases at J, with 17 bases between. The germline V gene encodes CDR1 LNHNV and CDR2 YYDKDF (reference sequence). This CDR3 spans 14 amino acids.

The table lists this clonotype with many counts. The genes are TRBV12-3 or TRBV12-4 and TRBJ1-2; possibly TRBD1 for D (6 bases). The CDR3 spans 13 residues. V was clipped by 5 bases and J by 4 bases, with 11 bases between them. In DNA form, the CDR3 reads TGTGCCAGCAGTAGCGGGGGGCCCTATGGCTACACCTTC. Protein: CASSSGGPYGYTF.

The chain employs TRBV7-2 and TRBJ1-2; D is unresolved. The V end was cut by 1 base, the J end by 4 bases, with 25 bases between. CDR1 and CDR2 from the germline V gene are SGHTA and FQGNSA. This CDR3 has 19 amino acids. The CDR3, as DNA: TGTGCCAGCAGCTTAGACCGTGGGCAATCCCTGTTCCGTGCCTATGGCTACACCTTC. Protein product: CASSLDRGQSLFRAYGYTF. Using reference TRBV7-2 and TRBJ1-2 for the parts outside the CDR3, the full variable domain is GAGVSQSPSNKVTEKGKDVELRCDPISGHTALYWYRQSLGQGLEFLIYFQGNSAPDKSGLPSDRFSAERTGGSVSTLTIQRTQQEDSAVYLCASSLDRGQSLFRAYGYTFGSGTRLTVV.

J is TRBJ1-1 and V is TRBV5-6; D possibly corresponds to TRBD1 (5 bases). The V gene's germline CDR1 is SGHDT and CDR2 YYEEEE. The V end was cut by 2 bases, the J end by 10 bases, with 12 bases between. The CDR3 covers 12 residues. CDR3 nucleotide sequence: TGTGCCAGCAGCTTACGGGGCGGGGGAGCTTTCTTT. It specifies CASSLRGGGAFF.

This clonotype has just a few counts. CDR3 sequence: CASSLGGINSPLHF. CDR3 nucleotide sequence: TGTGCCAGCAGCTTGGGAGGAATCAATTCACCCCTCCACTTT. The V call is TRBV5-6, the J call TRBJ1-6; D gene unclear. This CDR3 is built from 14 residues. The V gene's germline CDR1 is SGHDT and CDR2 YYEEEE. Trimming stripped 0 bases from V and 7 bases from J, with 8 bases between.

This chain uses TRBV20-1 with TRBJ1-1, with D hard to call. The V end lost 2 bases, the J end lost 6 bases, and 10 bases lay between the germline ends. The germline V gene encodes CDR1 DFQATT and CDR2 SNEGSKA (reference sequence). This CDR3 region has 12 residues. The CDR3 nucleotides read TGCAGTGCTAGACCCCTGGGGTCTGAAGCTTTCTTT. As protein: CSARPLGSEAFF.

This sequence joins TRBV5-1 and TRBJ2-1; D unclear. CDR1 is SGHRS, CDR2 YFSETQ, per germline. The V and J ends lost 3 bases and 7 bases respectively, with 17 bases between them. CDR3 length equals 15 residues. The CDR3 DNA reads TGCGCCAGCAGCTCCGGGCTGACGGTCGAAAATGAGCAGTTCTTC. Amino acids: CASSSGLTVENEQFF.

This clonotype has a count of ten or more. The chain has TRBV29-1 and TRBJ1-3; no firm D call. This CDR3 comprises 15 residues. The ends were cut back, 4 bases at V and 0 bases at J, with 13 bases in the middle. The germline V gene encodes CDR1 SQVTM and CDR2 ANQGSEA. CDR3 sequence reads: CSVGAASYSGNTIYF. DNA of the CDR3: TGCAGCGTTGGGGCAGCCTCCTACTCTGGAAACACCATATATTTT.

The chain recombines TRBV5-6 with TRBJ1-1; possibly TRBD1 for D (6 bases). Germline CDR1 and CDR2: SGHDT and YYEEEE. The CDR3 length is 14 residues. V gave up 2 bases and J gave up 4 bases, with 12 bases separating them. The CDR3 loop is CASSFPTGSTEAFF. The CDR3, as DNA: TGTGCCAGCAGCTTTCCTACAGGGAGCACTGAAGCTTTCTTT.

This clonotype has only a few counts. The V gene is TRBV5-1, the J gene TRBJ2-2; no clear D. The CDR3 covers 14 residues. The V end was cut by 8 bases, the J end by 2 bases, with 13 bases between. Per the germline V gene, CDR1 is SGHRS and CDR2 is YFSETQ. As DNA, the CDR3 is TGCGCCAGTTCTTCGACGAGAAACACCGGGGAGCTGTTTTTT. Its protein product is CASSSTRNTGELFF.

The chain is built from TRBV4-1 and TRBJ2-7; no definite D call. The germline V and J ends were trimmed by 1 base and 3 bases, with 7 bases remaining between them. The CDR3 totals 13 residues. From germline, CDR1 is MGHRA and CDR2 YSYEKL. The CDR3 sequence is CASSQGAGYEQYF. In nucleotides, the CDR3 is TGCGCCAGCAGCCAAGGGGCTGGCTACGAGCAGTACTTC.

CDR3 protein: CSARYATGSSGNTIYF. CDR3 sequence (DNA): TGCAGTGCTAGATACGCCACAGGGAGCTCTGGAAACACCATATATTTT. V gene TRBV20-1 combines with J gene TRBJ1-3, with a tentative D call TRBD1 (6 bases). Trimming took 2 bases from V and 0 from J, leaving 14 bases between them. In germline, CDR1 is DFQATT, CDR2 SNEGSKA (reference sequence). The length of the CDR3 is 16 residues.

The CDR3 sequence is CATSGRTSFQETQYF. DNA of the CDR3: TGTGCCACCAGCGGTCGGACTAGCTTCCAAGAGACCCAGTACTTC. This chain joins TRBV15 and TRBJ2-5, with TRBD2 matching 8 bases. The J segment lost 1 base and the V segment lost 5 bases, leaving 6 bases of the junction unmatched. The CDR3 length is 15 residues. Germline CDR1 is LNHNV and CDR2 is YYDKDF (reference sequence).

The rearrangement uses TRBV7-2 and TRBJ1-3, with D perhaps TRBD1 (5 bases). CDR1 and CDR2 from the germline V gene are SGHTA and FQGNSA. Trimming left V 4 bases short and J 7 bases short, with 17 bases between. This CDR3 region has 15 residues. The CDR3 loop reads CASSSGGGKGNTIYF. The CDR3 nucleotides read TGTGCCAGCAGCTCCGGCGGGGGAAAGGGGAACACCATATATTTT. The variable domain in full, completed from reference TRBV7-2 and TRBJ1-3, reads GAGVSQSPSNKVTEKGKDVELRCDPISGHTALYWYRQSLGQGLEFLIYFQGNSAPDKSGLPSDRFSAERTGGSVSTLTIQRTQQEDSAVYLCASSSGGGKGNTIYFGEGSWLTVV.

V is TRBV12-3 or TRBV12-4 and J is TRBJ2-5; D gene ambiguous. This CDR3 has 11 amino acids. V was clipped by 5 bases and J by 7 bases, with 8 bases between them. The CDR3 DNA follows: TGTGCCAGCAGTACACTGGGGACCCAGTACTTC. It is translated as CASSTLGTQYF.

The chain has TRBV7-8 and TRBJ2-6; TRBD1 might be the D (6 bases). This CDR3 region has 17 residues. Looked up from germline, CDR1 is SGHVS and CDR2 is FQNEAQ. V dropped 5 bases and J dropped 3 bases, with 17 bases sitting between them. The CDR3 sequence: CASSPTGWLYGANVLTF. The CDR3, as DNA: TGTGCCAGCAGCCCCACAGGGTGGCTTTATGGGGCCAACGTCCTGACTTTC.